This T cell receptor beta chain came from a study of T cell responses to AZD1222 COVID-19 vaccine. A word on this clone: Its antigen is unidentified.

Sequencing used immunoSEQ multiplex PCR; TCRdb keeps in-frame clones, though not all of them. There are around 150,000 clones in the sample; under 95% occur only once, and about 2% lies in the top ten. The ends were cut back, 2 bases at V and 8 bases at J, with 18 bases in the middle. Germline CDR1 is LGHNA and CDR2 is YNFKEQ. The CDR3 contains 15 residues. Study observations and caveats: Donors were mostly white British, more females; clonal diversity possibly underestimated. The number of AZD1222 recipients seropositive at baseline was only five or six. Unmutated regions of variants are reportedly targeted by nearly half of spike-specific TCRs. Without day 14 samples, only post-peak T cell repertoires were studied.

V gene TRBV4-2 combines with J gene TRBJ1-2, with a weak D call TRBD1 (6 bases). The sequences come from peripheral blood, collected 28 days after the second AZD1222 dose. The sequence derives from an adult who received the AZD1222 COVID-19 vaccine. CDR3 in DNA: TGTGCCAGCAGCCAAAGCCAGGGGCTAAAGATGGGCTACACCTTC. This gives the protein CASSQSQGLKMGYTF.